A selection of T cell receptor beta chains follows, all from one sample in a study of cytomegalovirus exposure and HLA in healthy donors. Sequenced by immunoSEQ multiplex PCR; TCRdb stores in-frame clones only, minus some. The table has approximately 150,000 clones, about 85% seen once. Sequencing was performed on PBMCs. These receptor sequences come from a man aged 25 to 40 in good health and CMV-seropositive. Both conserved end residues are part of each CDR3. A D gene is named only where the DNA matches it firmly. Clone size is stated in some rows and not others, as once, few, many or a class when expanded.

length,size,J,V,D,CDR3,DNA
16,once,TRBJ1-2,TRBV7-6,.,CASSLAPGSGAYGYTF,TGTGCCAGCAGCTTAGCGCCAGGCTCAGGGGCCTATGGCTACACCTTC
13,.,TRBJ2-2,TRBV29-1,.,CSVAQGRTGELFF,TGCAGCGTTGCACAGGGGAGGACCGGGGAGCTGTTTTTT
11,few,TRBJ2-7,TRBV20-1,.,CSADGPGEQYF,TGCAGTGCTGATGGCCCGGGGGAGCAGTACTTC
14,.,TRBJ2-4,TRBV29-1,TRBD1,CSVEDGQGGNIQYF,TGCAGCGTTGAAGACGGACAGGGAGGAAACATTCAGTACTTC
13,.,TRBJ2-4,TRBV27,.,CASSFGTPAIQYF,TGTGCCAGCAGTTTCGGGACACCTGCCATTCAGTACTTC
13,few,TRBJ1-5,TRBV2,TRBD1,CASKDRANQPQHF,TGTGCCAGCAAGGACAGGGCGAATCAGCCCCAGCATTTT
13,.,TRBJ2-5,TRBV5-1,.,CASSLPGEETQYF,TGCGCCAGCAGCTTACCGGGGGAAGAGACCCAGTACTTC
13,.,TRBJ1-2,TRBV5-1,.,CASSLDRISGYTF,TGCGCCAGCAGCTTGGACAGGATTAGTGGCTACACCTTC
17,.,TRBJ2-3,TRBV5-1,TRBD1,CASGEGQGFEGTDTQYF,TGCGCCAGCGGAGAGGGACAGGGGTTTGAAGGCACAGATACGCAGTATTTT
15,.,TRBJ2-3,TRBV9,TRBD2,CASSVGGLASDTQYF,TGTGCCAGCAGCGTGGGGGGACTAGCTTCAGATACGCAGTATTTT
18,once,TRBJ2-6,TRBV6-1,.,CASSERSWARAGANVLTF,TGTGCCAGCAGTGAAAGGTCGTGGGCAAGAGCTGGGGCCAACGTCCTGACTTTC
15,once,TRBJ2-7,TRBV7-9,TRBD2,CASNPRGGGPSEQYF,TGTGCCAGCAACCCCCGCGGGGGGGGGCCCTCTGAGCAGTACTTC
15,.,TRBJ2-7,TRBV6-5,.,CASSYGGRGLYEQYF,TGTGCCAGCAGTTACGGGGGCAGGGGCCTGTACGAGCAGTACTTC
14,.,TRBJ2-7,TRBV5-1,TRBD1,CASSYRDRGDEQYF,TGCGCCAGCAGCTACAGGGACAGGGGGGACGAGCAGTACTTC
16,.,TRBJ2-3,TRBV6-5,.,CASSWTPNGGIDTQYF,TGTGCCAGCAGTTGGACACCGAACGGCGGCATCGATACGCAGTATTTT
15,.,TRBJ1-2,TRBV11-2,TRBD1,CASSSSPGGTDGYTF,TGTGCCAGCAGCTCCAGTCCAGGGGGCACGGATGGCTACACCTTC
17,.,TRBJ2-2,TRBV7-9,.,CASSPPVQYVRTGELFF,TGTGCCAGCAGCCCACCAGTGCAGTACGTGAGGACCGGGGAGCTGTTTTTT
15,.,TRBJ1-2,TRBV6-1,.,CASRGPGHSNYGYTF,TGTGCCAGCAGGGGGCCGGGACATAGTAACTATGGCTACACCTTC
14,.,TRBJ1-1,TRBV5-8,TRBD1,CASSARDRATEAFF,TGTGCCAGCAGCGCCAGGGACAGGGCCACTGAAGCTTTCTTT
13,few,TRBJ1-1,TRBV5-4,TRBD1,CASSQTGGTEAFF,TGTGCCAGCAGCCAGACAGGGGGGACTGAAGCTTTCTTT
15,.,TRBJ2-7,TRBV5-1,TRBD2,CASSHTLAGGYEQYF,TGCGCCAGCAGCCATACACTAGCGGGGGGCTACGAGCAGTACTTC
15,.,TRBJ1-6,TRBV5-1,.,CASSVHELYNSPLHF,TGCGCCAGCAGTGTCCACGAGCTCTATAATTCACCCCTCCACTTT
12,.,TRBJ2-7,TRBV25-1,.,CASRRHAYEQYF,TGTGCCAGCAGGAGACATGCCTACGAGCAGTACTTC
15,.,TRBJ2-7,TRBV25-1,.,CASSEPTGLFYEQYF,TGTGCCAGCAGTGAGCCAACAGGGTTATTCTACGAGCAGTACTTC
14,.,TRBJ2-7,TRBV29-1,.,CSVAPRLERYEQYF,TGCAGCGTTGCCCCTAGACTAGAACGCTACGAGCAGTACTTC
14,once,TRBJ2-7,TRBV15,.,CATSRERGTYEQYF,TGTGCCACCAGCAGAGAGCGGGGAACCTACGAGCAGTACTTC
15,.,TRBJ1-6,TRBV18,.,CASSPIQGPTSPLHF,TGTGCCAGCTCACCAATTCAGGGGCCGACTTCACCCCTCCACTTT
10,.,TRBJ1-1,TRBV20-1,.,CSASGTEAFF,TGCAGTGCTAGCGGGACTGAAGCTTTCTTT
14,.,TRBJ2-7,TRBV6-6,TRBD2,CASRRTSGAGEQYF,TGTGCCAGCCGTAGGACTAGCGGGGCGGGGGAGCAGTACTTC
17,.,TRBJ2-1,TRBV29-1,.,CSVEGERHHSSYNEQFF,TGCAGCGTTGAGGGAGAGCGACATCACTCTTCCTACAATGAGCAGTTCTTC
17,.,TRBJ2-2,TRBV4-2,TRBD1,CASSRTPRDRDTGELFF,TGTGCCAGCAGCCGGACCCCAAGGGACAGGGACACCGGGGAGCTGTTTTTT
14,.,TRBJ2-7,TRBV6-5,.,CASSRNRAGYEQYF,TGTGCCAGCAGTAGGAACAGGGCAGGGTACGAGCAGTACTTC
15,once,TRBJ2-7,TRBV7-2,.,CASSFFVGSSYEQYF,TGTGCCAGCAGCTTTTTCGTTGGCAGCTCCTACGAGCAGTACTTC
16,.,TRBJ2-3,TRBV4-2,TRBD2,CASSQGGGGEGDTQYF,TGTGCCAGCAGCCAAGGTGGCGGGGGGGAGGGAGATACGCAGTATTTT
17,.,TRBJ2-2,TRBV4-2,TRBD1,CASSHPGQGGYTGELFF,TGTGCCAGCAGCCACCCCGGACAGGGCGGCTACACCGGGGAGCTGTTTTTT
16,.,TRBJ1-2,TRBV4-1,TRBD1,CASSPYGQALPYGYTF,TGCGCCAGCAGCCCGTATGGACAGGCGCTCCCATATGGCTACACCTTC
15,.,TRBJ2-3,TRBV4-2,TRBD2,CASSQGLAVTDTQYF,TGTGCCAGCAGCCAAGGACTAGCGGTCACAGATACGCAGTATTTT
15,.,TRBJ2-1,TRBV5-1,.,CASSQILQGNNEQFF,TGCGCCAGCAGTCAAATCCTACAGGGAAACAATGAGCAGTTCTTC
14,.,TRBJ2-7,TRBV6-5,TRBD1,CASSSPGQGNEQYF,TGTGCCAGCAGCTCCCCGGGACAGGGGAACGAGCAGTACTTC
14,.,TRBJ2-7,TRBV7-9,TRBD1,CASSIRQGYREQYF,TGTGCCAGCAGCATCCGACAGGGGTATAGGGAGCAGTACTTC